These 13 T cell receptor delta chains were sequenced from one sample in a study of gamma-delta T cells after stem cell transplantation. TCRdb reprocessed the RT-PCR reads through CATT. The repertoire holds approximately 7,000 delta-chain clones, with around 27% as singletons. Source material: gamma-delta T cells. These TCRs come from a human donor. It is not recorded whose cells these are; they may come from a transplant donor.

This clone was detected only a few times. J is TRDJ1 and V is TRDV2, with 13 bases matching TRDD3. Germline V gene lookup returns CDR1 GEAIGNYY and CDR2 EKD. V lost 3 bases and J lost 0; bases outside the gene matches: 18. The CDR3 runs to 21 residues. The CDR3 sequence is CACDPILGDTLRSLHTDKLIF. The CDR3 coding sequence is TGTGCCTGTGACCCTATACTGGGGGATACGCTGAGATCCCTCCACACCGATAAACTCATCTTT.

The chain couples TRDV1 to TRDJ1; 7 bases are a match to TRDD2. The V gene end was trimmed by 0 bases and the J gene end by 2 bases; junction bases not matched to a gene: 24. Germline V CDR1 and CDR2: TSWWSYY, QGS. The CDR3 is 22 amino acids. For the CDR3, the DNA is TGTGCTCTTGGGGAACTGTACTTCCTAAAAAAGCTATCTCGTTCACGGACCGATAAACTCATCTTT. Protein sequence: CALGELYFLKKLSRSRTDKLIF.

About this clone: A far larger clone is just one base off, so this is likely a read error. This CDR3 is also generated by other DNA sequences in the sample. The chain links TRDV2 to TRDJ1; D gene unclear. CDR3 length: 15 residues. Per germline, CDR1 GEAIGNYY and CDR2 EKD. The CDR3 DNA reads as TGTGCCTGCGACACCCTGCTGCCCTTAACCGATAAACTCATCTTT. Its protein product is CACDTLLPLTDKLIF.

A word on this clone: Possible read error: a much larger clone is one base away. This sequence joins TRDV2 and TRDJ1; 8 bases are a match to TRDD3. After removal of 0 bases from V and 10 bases from J, the junction contained 15 bases not matched to a gene. Germline CDR1 is GEAIGNYY and CDR2 is EKD. This CDR3 comprises 16 residues. The CDR3 reads CACDTLGRDTPPGLIF. The CDR3 nucleotides are TGTGCCTGTGACACCCTAGGGAGGGATACGCCGCCAGGACTCATCTTT.

This clone is labeled as medium-sized. At the DNA level, this CDR3 is encoded by other sequences in the same sample as well. The chain employs TRDV2 and TRDJ1; 8 positions match TRDD3. This CDR3 is 16 amino acids long. The J segment lost 0 bases and the V segment lost 6 bases, leaving 11 bases of the junction unmatched. Looked up from germline, CDR1 is GEAIGNYY and CDR2 is EKD. Here the CDR3 reads CACSDLLGAYTDKLIF. CDR3 coding DNA: TGTGCCTGTTCTGACTTACTGGGGGCTTACACCGATAAACTCATCTTT.

This clone has only a few counts. This chain links TRDV2 with TRDJ3; 10 bases line up with TRDD3. Looked up from germline, CDR1 is GEAIGNYY and CDR2 is EKD. After removal of 2 bases from V and 0 bases from J, the junction contained 15 bases not matched to a gene. This CDR3 has 22 residues. For the CDR3, the DNA is TGTGCCTGTGACAGTCCAGTACTGGGGGATCCAAGAAGCTCCTGGGACACCCGACAGATGTTTTTC. Encoded protein: CACDSPVLGDPRSSWDTRQMFF.

This clone has just a few counts. The J gene is TRDJ1, the V gene TRDV2, with 8 bases fitting TRDD3. Trimming cost V 2 bases and J 5 bases; bases outside gene matches: 12. The CDR3 is made up of 16 amino acids. Germline CDR1 GEAIGNYY, CDR2 EKD. CDR3 residues: CACDMLGEKAEDKLIF. The CDR3 nucleotides are TGTGCCTGTGACATGCTGGGGGAAAAAGCAGAAGATAAACTCATCTTT.

Points on this clone: TCRdb assigns this DNA the protein of a much larger clone, which departs from its translation at residue 7; this likely reflects a read error, and the protein shown comes from translating the DNA. In DNA form, the CDR3 reads TGTGCCTGTGACAGTTTATGCCCCCCTTCCTCGGGGCTCATCTTT. It codes for CACDSLCPPSSGLIF. The J gene is TRDJ1, the V gene TRDV2, with 7 bases identical to TRDD2. Germline loops: CDR1 GEAIGNYY, CDR2 EKD. The CDR3 has 15 amino acids. The V gene end was trimmed by 2 bases and the J gene end by 11 bases; junction bases not matched to a gene: 16.

This clone is medium-sized (0.01 to 0.1%) by share. This sequence joins TRDV2 and TRDJ1; 8 bases line up with TRDD3. This CDR3 comprises 12 residues. The germline CDR1 and CDR2 sequences are GEAIGNYY and EKD. Losses at the gene ends were 6 bases for V and 12 bases for J; bases not matched to a gene: 11. The CDR3 here is CACPGGPRKVIF. Here the CDR3 DNA reads TGTGCCTGTCCTGGGGGACCCCGAAAGGTCATCTTT.

In regard to this clone: This DNA's translation differs at residue 4 from TCRdb's protein, which comes from a much larger clone; a read error is likely, and the protein shown is translated from the DNA. The chain uses TRDV2 and TRDJ1; maybe TRDD3 (6 bases). This CDR3 region has 15 residues. Germline CDR1 is GEAIGNYY and CDR2 is EKD. In nucleotides, the CDR3 is TGTGCCTGTGGCACCCTTGGGGATCATGGCGATAAACTCATCTTT. This gives the protein CACGTLGDHGDKLIF.

In this sample, this clone turned up a few times. This could be a read error, since a much larger clone is one nucleotide away. Other DNA sequences in this specimen translate into the identical CDR3. The gene calls are TRDV2 and TRDJ2; 10 bases map to TRDD3. The CDR3 is 20 residues long. The germline V gene encodes CDR1 GEAIGNYY and CDR2 EKD. The chain's CDR3 is CACDTLTGGYAYPGAAQLFF. CDR3 DNA sequence: TGCGCCTGTGACACATTGACGGGGGGATACGCGTATCCCGGGGCAGCACAACTCTTCTTT.

This clone is termed medium-sized. The rearrangement links TRDV1 to TRDJ1; 9 nucleotides match TRDD3. Germline V gives CDR1 TSWWSYY, CDR2 QGS. The V segment lost 1 base and the J segment 0 bases; nucleotides outside the gene matches: 24. The CDR3 runs to 23 residues. CDR3 sequence (DNA): TGTGCTCTTGGGGAACCTCCACTGGGAGTACTGGGGGACCTCGGGTTGTACACCGATAAACTCATCTTT. It is translated as CALGEPPLGVLGDLGLYTDKLIF.

This chain links TRDV2 with TRDJ1; 8 bases agree with TRDD3. The trim removed 3 bases at V and 4 bases at J, leaving 15 bases unmatched. This CDR3 is built from 17 residues. CDR1 GEAIGNYY and CDR2 EKD come from the germline V gene. CDR3 nucleotide sequence: TGTGCCTGTGACCCGATTCTACTGGGGGCCATCAGCGATAAACTCATCTTT. Protein: CACDPILLGAISDKLIF.